Shown below are 9 T cell receptor beta chains from a single sample sequenced in a study of tumor and adjacent non-tumor tissue in lung cancer. TCRbeta libraries were built with three rounds of nested PCR, modified from ARM-PCR. Each CDR3 protein gets one entry after TCRdb re-called the multiplex PCR reads with MiXCR. There are under 250,000 distinct CDR3 sequences in the sample; 71% occur only once, and about 25% lies in the top ten. The template was RNA from unsorted bulk tissue. The sequencing input was lung tumor tissue. All receptors come from a man in his sixties with non-small cell lung cancer.

The chain joins TRBV29-1 to TRBJ2-5, with D perhaps matching TRBD2 (6 bases). There are 14 residues in the CDR3. The V end was cut by 0 bases, the J end by 6 bases, with 14 bases between. Germline V gene data show CDR1 as SQVTM and CDR2 as ANQGSEA. CDR3 protein: CSVEEREVGKTQYF. The CDR3, as DNA: TGCAGCGTTGAAGAAAGGGAGGTGGGAAAGACCCAGTACTTC. The full variable domain, with the rest looked up from reference TRBV29-1 and TRBJ2-5, is SAVISQKPSRDICQRGTSLTIQCQVDSQVTMMFWYRQQPGQSLTLIATANQGSEATYESGFVIDKFPISRPNLTFSTLTVSNMSPEDSSIYLCSVEEREVGKTQYFGPGTRLLVL.

A note on this clonotype: This may be a read error, as it is one base from a much larger clone. The V gene is TRBV20-1, the J gene TRBJ2-3; the D gene could be TRBD1 or TRBD2 (5 bases each). Looked up from germline, CDR1 is DFQATT and CDR2 is SNEGSKA (reference sequence). CDR3 size: 14 residues. CDR3 amino acids: CSARGQSSTHTQYF. The DNA for the CDR3 is TGCAGTGCTCGCGGACAATCTAGCACACATACGCAGTATTTT.

Notes on this clonotype: Being one base from a much bigger clone, this may be a read error. The rearrangement joins TRBV11-1 to TRBJ2-7, with D perhaps being TRBD1 or TRBD2 (5 bases each). CDR1 and CDR2 (germline): SGHAT, FQDESV (reference sequence). The CDR3 contains 13 residues. The CDR3 DNA follows: TGTGCCAGCAACTTAGAAACCGGGACCGAGCAGTACTTC. It translates to CASNLETGTEQYF.

This chain joins TRBV5-1 and TRBJ2-1, with 12 nucleotides matching TRBD1. Germline V CDR1 and CDR2: SGHRS, YFSETQ. The trim removed 8 bases at V and 9 bases at J, leaving 9 bases unmatched. The CDR3 is 14 residues long. CDR3 in amino acids: CASIVGQGALEQFF. DNA for the CDR3: TGCGCCAGTATAGTGGGACAGGGGGCGCTTGAGCAGTTCTTC.

Remarks on this clonotype: One end of the junction varies from germline; a read error may be responsible. CDR3 residues: CASIARLGISYEHYF. The CDR3 DNA reads TGTGCCAGCATTGCACGACTGGGTATCTCCTACGAGCATTACTTC. This rearrangement joins TRBV6-1 to TRBJ2-7, with D unresolved. The germline V gene has CDR1 MNHNS and CDR2 SASEGT. The CDR3 loop spans 15 amino acids.

About this clonotype: At one end, the junction sequence differs from germline, possibly due to a read error. The chain is built from TRBV5-1 and TRBJ2-5; 8 bases align to TRBD1. Germline-derived CDR1 and CDR2 are SGHRS and YFSETQ. The CDR3 is made up of 15 amino acids. CDR3 coding DNA: TGCACCAGCAGCCGGACAGGGCTGGATGGAGAGACCCAGTACTTC. This translates into CTSSRTGLDGETQYF.

About this clonotype: One junction end disagrees with the germline gene, perhaps due to a read error. V usage is TRBV11-2 and J usage is TRBJ2-1, with D perhaps TRBD2 (5 bases). In germline, CDR1 is SGHAT, CDR2 FQNNGV. The CDR3 has 14 residues. CDR3 residues: CVSSLEGSYNEQFF. CDR3 bases: TGTGTCAGCAGCTTAGAGGGCTCATATAATGAACAGTTCTTC.

This clonotype was counted only a few times. The rearrangement uses TRBV6-1 and TRBJ2-1, with 9 bases that match TRBD2. CDR1 and CDR2 (germline): MNHNS, SASEGT. This CDR3 has 15 residues. Trimming at V came to 2 bases and at J to 4 bases, leaving 3 bases not matched to a gene. The chain's CDR3 is CASSETSGLYNEQFF. CDR3 in DNA: TGTGCCAGCAGTGAAACTAGCGGGCTTTACAATGAGCAGTTCTTC.

On this clonotype: This may be a read error: a much more frequent sequence differs by one nucleotide. The chain couples TRBV6-5 to TRBJ2-4; D possibly corresponds to TRBD2 (5 bases). The CDR3 spans 16 residues. Trimming removed 10 bases at V and 2 bases at J, with 21 bases between. CDR1 is MNHEY and CDR2 is SVGAGI in the germline V gene. The CDR3 reads CANSSSVREPKNIQYF. In nucleotides, the CDR3 is TGTGCCAACAGCTCGTCGGTGAGGGAACCCAAAAACATTCAGTACTTC.